This T cell receptor beta chain was retrieved from a study of human T cells and chemical hapten exposure. TCRdb used MiXCR to reprocess the RACE reads, holding one entry per CDR3 protein. The sample records 150,000 to 200,000 distinct CDR3 sequences, nearly 30% being singletons. Documented time point: pre-sensitization, week 0. Specified treatment: therapeutic diphenylcyclopropenone sensitization with weekly scalp DPC. This clonotype was recorded only once. Germline V CDR1 and CDR2: MDHEN, SYDVKM. The junction had 7 bases not matched to a gene; V was cut back by 5 bases and J by 7 bases. The CDR3 sequence is 14 residues long.

The V gene is TRBV28, the J gene TRBJ1-5, with 8 bases aligning to TRBD1. Sequencing used whole blood, obtained in connection with sensitization to the hapten diphenylcyclopropenone (DPC). This TCR came from a woman aged 25 to 39 with alopecia areata. Some clones in this sample may be carry-over from other donors' samples. The CDR3 DNA follows: TGTGCCAGCAGTGAACAGGGGGGTGGGCAGCCCCAGCATTTT. This gives the protein CASSEQGGGQPQHF.